The 20 T cell receptor beta chains listed next were all sequenced from one sample in a study of blood T cell repertoires in COVID-19. Some clones are missing from TCRdb's copy, which holds only in-frame ones; the method was immunoSEQ multiplex PCR. The table includes 65,000 to 80,000 clones, approximately 90% detected once. Sample: peripheral blood. All receptors come from a man in his 70s with active or convalescent COVID-19.

The chain joins TRBV18 to TRBJ1-1; D not certain. The CDR3 consists of 11 residues. Trimming pared 4 bases from V and 3 bases from J, leaving 3 bases between. Germline CDR1 is KGHSH and CDR2 is LQKENI. DNA for the CDR3: TGTGCCAGCTCACGAGACACTGAAGCTTTCTTT. Encoded protein: CASSRDTEAFF. Full variable domain (rest looked up from reference TRBV18 and TRBJ1-1): NAGVMQNPRHLVRRRGQEARLRCSPMKGHSHVYWYRQLPEEGLKFMVYLQKENIIDESGMPKERFSAEFPKEGPSILRIQQVVRGDSAAYFCASSRDTEAFFGQGTRLTVV.

This clone was recorded once. The genes are TRBV5-1 and TRBJ2-6; D not resolved. V lost 4 bases, J lost 0 bases, and 8 bases lay in between. The CDR3 is 15 residues long. In germline, CDR1 is SGHRS, CDR2 YFSETQ. The CDR3 sequence is CASSHSSSGANVLTF. CDR3 nucleotides: TGCGCCAGCAGCCACAGTAGCTCTGGGGCCAACGTCCTGACTTTC.

In DNA, the CDR3 is TGTGCCAGCAGCCCACAGGGGGCATGGACAGATACGCAGTATTTT. This sequence encodes CASSPQGAWTDTQYF. The V and J genes are TRBV6-5 and TRBJ2-3, with TRBD1 matching 9 bases. Germline assignment: CDR1 MNHEY and CDR2 SVGAGI. Trimming took 6 bases from V and 3 from J; bases not matched to a gene: 7. The CDR3 loop spans 15 amino acids.

This chain links TRBV27 with TRBJ2-4; TRBD2 agrees at 7 bases. With V trimmed by 5 bases and J by 5 bases, 9 bases remained unmatched. Per germline, CDR1 MNHEY and CDR2 SMNVEV (reference sequence). The CDR3 has 15 amino acids. The chain's CDR3 is CASSADSGGQNIQYF. The CDR3 nucleotides read TGTGCCAGCAGTGCGGACTCGGGAGGACAAAACATTCAGTACTTC.

CDR3 DNA: TGTGCCAGCAGTGAACAGGGGAATGAGCAGTTCTTC. Translating it yields CASSEQGNEQFF. This chain joins TRBV6-1 and TRBJ2-1; perhaps TRBD1 as D (6 bases). The germline V gene has CDR1 MNHNS and CDR2 SASEGT. CDR3 size: 12 residues. With 2 bases removed from V and 7 bases from J, the gap between germline ends came to 6 bases.

This clone was seen just once. The gene calls are TRBV21-1 and TRBJ2-2; the table's D call, TRBD2, was not checked against the DNA. TRBV21-1 is deemed a pseudogene. CDR3 length: 16 residues. The CDR3 is CASSSRTGGEHRGAVF. CDR3 nucleotide sequence: TGTGCCAGCAGCTCCAGAACGGGGGGTGAACACCGGGGAGCTGTTTTT.

This clone was found once. This chain uses TRBV18 with TRBJ1-3, with TRBD1 identical over 8 bases. The V gene end was trimmed by 1 base and the J gene end by 0 bases; junction bases not matched to a gene: 2. Per germline, CDR1 KGHSH and CDR2 LQKENI. CDR3 length: 16 residues. The CDR3 region has the DNA TGTGCCAGCTCACCACGGGACAGGACCTCTGGAAACACCATATATTTT. Protein product: CASSPRDRTSGNTIYF.

A few counts support this clone. The J gene is TRBJ2-3, the V gene TRBV15; weak D call: TRBD2 (6 bases). The CDR3 runs to 15 residues. CDR1 and CDR2 from the germline V gene are LNHNV and YYDKDF (reference sequence). Trimming shortened V by 4 bases and J by 1 base, and 12 bases separated the two germline ends. CDR3 amino acids: CATSKQAGRTDTQYF. The CDR3 DNA reads as TGTGCCACCAGCAAACAAGCGGGCCGCACAGATACGCAGTATTTT.

The chain joins TRBV6-2 or TRBV6-3 to TRBJ1-2, with 12 positions matching TRBD1. Trimming took 5 bases from V and 7 from J; bases not matched to a gene: 5. The CDR3 length is 14 residues. Germline V CDR1 and CDR2: MNHEY, SVGEGT. The CDR3 sequence is CASSPGQGALGYTF. The CDR3 nucleotides read TGTGCCAGCAGTCCGGGACAGGGGGCCCTTGGCTACACCTTC.

The chain joins TRBV10-3 to TRBJ2-7; 8 bases line up with TRBD1. This CDR3 spans 12 amino acids. Germline CDR1 is ENHRY and CDR2 is SYGVKD. V was clipped by 9 bases and J by 5 bases; unmatched bases: 6. Here the CDR3 reads CAIRQGANEQYF. CDR3 DNA sequence: TGTGCCATAAGGCAGGGGGCAAACGAGCAGTACTTC.

The chain joins TRBV2 to TRBJ1-2; 7 nucleotides align to TRBD1. The germline V gene has CDR1 SNHLY and CDR2 FYNNEI. The CDR3 has 13 amino acids. Germline trimming cut 3 bases from V and 4 bases from J; bases unmatched to any gene: 2. The CDR3 DNA follows: TGTGCCAGCAGTGAGGACAGGAGCTATGGCTACACCTTC. This encodes CASSEDRSYGYTF.

J is TRBJ1-3 and V is TRBV30, with no clear D. Trimming removed 6 bases from V and 0 bases from J, with 9 bases in between. This CDR3 has 13 residues. In germline, CDR1 is GTSNPN, CDR2 SVGIG (reference sequence). The CDR3 here is CACGRSSGNTIYF. DNA of the CDR3: TGTGCCTGCGGACGGAGCTCTGGAAACACCATATATTTT.

V is TRBV12-3 or TRBV12-4 and J is TRBJ1-5, with D tentatively TRBD1 (6 bases). CDR3 length: 11 amino acids. Trimming removed 3 bases at V and 11 bases at J, with 8 bases between. The CDR3 loop is CASSFEGAQHF. CDR3 DNA: TGTGCCAGCAGTTTTGAGGGGGCCCAGCATTTT.

The chain links TRBV10-2 to TRBJ2-1, with 12 bases identical to TRBD2. CDR3 length: 17 amino acids. Unmatched junction bases numbered 11, after V lost 6 bases and J lost 5 bases. The V gene's germline CDR1 is WSHSY and CDR2 SAAADI. The CDR3: CASSLSGTSGLHNEQFF. The DNA for the CDR3 is TGCGCCAGCAGCCTCTCCGGGACTAGCGGGCTACACAATGAGCAGTTCTTC.

V and J are TRBV2 and TRBJ1-2; 12 bases agree with TRBD1. The V gene end was trimmed by 8 bases and the J gene end by 6 bases; junction bases not matched to a gene: 10. The germline V gene encodes CDR1 SNHLY and CDR2 FYNNEI. The CDR3 contains 15 residues. CDR3 bases: TGTGCCAGCGATAAGGGACAGGGGGCTCGGAATGGCTACACCTTC. It yields the protein CASDKGQGARNGYTF.

The V call is TRBV3-1 (or the pseudogene TRBV3-2), the J call TRBJ1-1; D perhaps matches TRBD1 (5 bases). Germline assignment: CDR1 LGHDT and CDR2 YNNKEL (reference sequence). V was shortened by 3 bases and J by 6 bases, with 20 bases between the two germline ends. This CDR3 is 16 amino acids long. CDR3: CASSQNGGAVKAEAFF. The DNA of the CDR3 is TGTGCCAGCAGCCAGAATGGAGGGGCGGTAAAGGCTGAAGCTTTCTTT.

As DNA, the CDR3 is TGTGCCAGCAGTACGGGGGGTAGAAAACTGTTTTTT. Its translation: CASSTGGRKLFF. The chain carries TRBV28 and TRBJ1-4; D might be TRBD1 (5 bases). From germline, CDR1 is MDHEN and CDR2 SYDVKM. This CDR3 has 12 amino acids. Trimming left V 5 bases short and J 10 bases short, with 11 bases between. The full variable domain, with the rest looked up from reference TRBV28 and TRBJ1-4, is DVKVTQSSRYLVKRTGEKVFLECVQDMDHENMFWYRQDPGLGLRLIYFSYDVKMKEKGDIPEGYSVSREKKERFSLILESASTNQTSMYLCASSTGGRKLFFGSGTQLSVL.

The gene calls are TRBV29-1 and TRBJ2-7; 12 bases match TRBD2. The CDR3 has 17 amino acids. Per germline, CDR1 SQVTM and CDR2 ANQGSEA. V was pared by 2 bases and J by 1 base, with 9 bases of the junction left unmatched. In DNA form, the CDR3 reads TGCAGCGTTGAATCTGGACTAGCGGGAATGACTTCCTACGAGCAGTACTTC. It encodes CSVESGLAGMTSYEQYF.

The J gene is TRBJ1-4, the V gene TRBV7-4; 7 bases align to TRBD1. The CDR3 runs 16 residues. The germline CDR1 and CDR2 sequences are SGHVT and SQSDAQ. The trim removed 4 bases at V and 2 bases at J, leaving 7 bases unmatched. The CDR3 nucleotides read TGTGCCAGCAGCTCGGACAGGAAGTCGACTAATGAAAAACTGTTTTTT. Its protein is CASSSDRKSTNEKLFF. Full variable domain (outside the CDR3, taken from reference TRBV7-4 and TRBJ1-4): GAGVSQSPRYKVAKRGRDVALRCDSISGHVTLYWYRQTLGQGSEVLTYSQSDAQRDKSGRPSGRFSAERPERSVSTLKIQRTEQGDSAVYLCASSSDRKSTNEKLFFGSGTQLSVL.

This chain connects TRBV28 to TRBJ2-3; 12 bases fit TRBD2. CDR1 MDHEN and CDR2 SYDVKM come from the germline V gene. This CDR3 contains 15 residues. V shed 6 bases and J 5 bases; nucleotides not matched to a gene: 6. In DNA form, the CDR3 reads TGTGCCAGCAGAGAGACTAGCGGGAGAGGAGATACGCAGTATTTT. It codes for CASRETSGRGDTQYF.